Presented here are 2 T cell receptor beta chains from one specimen sequenced in a study of blood T cell repertoires in COVID-19. Profiling relied on immunoSEQ multiplex PCR, and the TCRdb table lists in-frame clones only, not all of them. This table has about 92,000 clones, 85% appearing once. The sample taken for sequencing was peripheral blood. The receptors shown here come from a man older than 75 with acute or convalescent COVID-19.

This clone was detected once. V is TRBV12-3 or TRBV12-4 and J is TRBJ2-7; D not resolved. CDR3 size: 11 residues. Between the trimmed V and J ends, which lost 5 bases and 5 bases, there was a span of 7 bases. The DNA of the CDR3 is TGTGCCAGCAGTCAAGAGGACGAGCAGTACTTC. Protein product: CASSQEDEQYF.

The CDR3: CASSSHSGLSTDTQYF. As DNA, the CDR3 is TGTGCCAGTAGTTCCCATAGCGGGCTCAGCACAGATACGCAGTATTTT. This chain uses TRBV19 with TRBJ2-3, with TRBD2 matching over 7 bases. The CDR3 runs 16 residues. Germline lookup yields CDR1 LNHDA and CDR2 SQIVND (reference sequence). The trim removed 5 bases at V and 0 bases at J, leaving 8 bases unmatched.